These 24 T cell receptor beta chains originate from one sample sequenced in a study of T cells in women clearing cervical HPV infection (dated by TCRdb to the late 2010s). The library was obtained by the immunoSEQ multiplex PCR assay. The table comes from immuneACCESS by way of TCRdb, which keeps in-frame sequences with V and J called. Part of the clones is missing from these tables; in studies checked, under half for an unresolved V gene and the rest for unknown reasons. The table held for this sample gives about 44,000 clones. The ten largest clones add up to about 1.2% of the sample. Sequencing was done on a sample of blood buffy coat. Source of these receptors: a woman between 18 and 69 years old with a cervical HPV16 infection that either progressed to CIN3+ or cleared (not recorded which).

Concerning this clone itself: The read gets to within 3 residues of the CDR3 end, and the germline J gene fills in the rest. This chain joins TRBV6-1 and TRBJ1-5, with 7 positions matching TRBD1. The V gene's germline CDR1 is MNHNS and CDR2 SASEGT. V trimming: 3 bases; J trimming: 4 bases; junction bases outside the gene matches: 6. The CDR3 covers 15 residues. CDR3 DNA, as far as it was read: TGTGCCAGCAGTGACCCACAGGGGACAAATCAGCCC. It codes for CASSDPQGTNQP. In full, the CDR3 is CASSDPQGTNQPQHF.

Note on this clone: The missing CDR3 end, 3 residues past where the read stops, is filled in from the germline J gene. The V call is TRBV19, the J call TRBJ2-2; 8 bases match TRBD1. The germline V gene has CDR1 LNHDA and CDR2 SQIVND (reference sequence). V lost 5 bases to trimming and J lost 1 base; unmatched junction nucleotides: 3. This CDR3 is built from 15 residues. The CDR3 reads CASSPGTGNTGELFF. Incomplete CDR3 DNA: TGTGCCAGTAGTCCCGGGACAGGGAACACCGGGGAG.

To note about this clone: From the germline J gene comes the end of the CDR3, since the read stops 3 residues before it. V gene TRBV7-7 combines with J gene TRBJ1-4, with a weak D call TRBD1 (5 bases). This CDR3 comprises 13 residues. The V end was cut by 4 bases, the J end by 4 bases, with 7 bases between. Germline V CDR1 and CDR2: SSHAT, FNYEAQ (reference sequence). The sequenced CDR3 bases are TGTGCCAGCAGCTCAGGGCTTAATGAAAAA. Its translation: CASSSGLNEK. The entire CDR3 is CASSSGLNEKLFF.

As for this clone: Read sequence stops 3 residues before the CDR3 end, and the germline J gene provides the missing end. The chain couples TRBV2 to TRBJ1-2, with TRBD1 matching over 7 bases. V lost 8 bases, J lost 4 bases, and 10 bases stayed unmatched. This CDR3 is built from 14 residues. Germline V gene data show CDR1 as SNHLY and CDR2 as FYNNEI. CDR3 sequence reads: CASDRDRLSYGYTF. Partial CDR3 DNA: TGTGCCAGCGATAGGGACAGACTAAGCTATGGC.

Concerning this clone itself: The read terminates 3 residues before the CDR3 end, so the remaining end is supplied by the germline J gene. The chain uses TRBV18 and TRBJ2-1, with 9 bases aligning to TRBD2. This CDR3 is 15 amino acids long. V dropped 3 bases and J dropped 7; count of bases not matched to a gene: 7. The germline CDR1 and CDR2 sequences are KGHSH and LQKENI. The CDR3 sequence is CASSPKREAGNEQFF. CDR3 bases read: TGTGCCAGCTCACCTAAGCGGGAGGCCGGGAATGAG.

Concerning this clone itself: The CDR3 end is not reached by the read, which stops 3 residues before it; the germline J gene fills it in. This chain uses TRBV7-8 with TRBJ1-3, with D perhaps TRBD1 (5 bases). From germline, CDR1 is SGHVS and CDR2 FQNEAQ. Trimming removed 5 bases at V and 4 bases at J, with 12 bases between. The CDR3 spans 14 residues. CDR3 protein: CASSPRGVGNTIYF. The covered CDR3 bases are TGTGCCAGCAGCCCTAGGGGTGTGGGAAACACC.

Turning to this clone: The germline gene is not matched at one end of the junction; a read error may be the cause. The read halts 3 residues ahead of the CDR3 end, with the missing end drawn from the germline J gene. V usage is TRBV2 and J usage is TRBJ1-1; 7 nucleotides align to TRBD1. CDR1 and CDR2 from the germline V gene are SNHLY and FYNNEI. CDR3 length equals 15 residues. CDR3 DNA, as far as it was read: TGTGCCAGCTGTGACAGGGAGTACGCGAACACTGAA. As protein: CASCDREYANTE. The whole CDR3 reads CASCDREYANTEAFF.

A word on this clone: The sequence runs out 3 residues before the end of the CDR3; the remainder is reconstructed from the germline J gene. The V and J genes are TRBV19 and TRBJ2-5; 8 nucleotides match TRBD1. The CDR3 sequence is 13 residues long. Germline V gene data show CDR1 as LNHDA and CDR2 as SQIVND (reference sequence). Losses at the gene ends were 5 bases for V and 5 bases for J; bases not matched to a gene: 4. The CDR3 DNA, read in part, is TGTGCCAGTAGTCAGGGGGCTTGGGAGACC. Encoded protein: CASSQGAWET. The CDR3 in full is CASSQGAWETQYF.

As to this clone: The read halts 3 residues ahead of the CDR3 end, with the missing end drawn from the germline J gene. This chain links TRBV2 with TRBJ1-2; TRBD1 aligns across 8 bases. V shed 9 bases and J 6 bases; nucleotides not matched to a gene: 15. The CDR3 has 15 residues. In germline, CDR1 is SNHLY, CDR2 FYNNEI. The CDR3 is CASTVSKGQVNGYTF. CDR3 bases read: TGTGCCAGTACGGTGTCAAAGGGACAGGTTAATGGC.

As to this clone: The read terminates 3 residues before the CDR3 end, so the remaining end is supplied by the germline J gene. The chain has TRBV25-1 and TRBJ2-2, with 7 bases that match TRBD1. This CDR3 comprises 15 residues. Germline V CDR1 and CDR2: MGHDK, SYGVNS. Trimming removed 2 bases from V and 6 bases from J; junction bases left unmatched: 6. The CDR3 is CASSEIGGRSGELFF. CDR3 DNA (partial): TGTGCCAGCAGTGAAATAGGGGGCCGGTCCGGGGAG.

The CDR3 DNA, read in part, is TGTGCCAGCAGTGAAGTTCTGGGGGGGGATCAGCCC. It specifies CASSEVLGGDQP. The complete CDR3 protein is CASSEVLGGDQPQHF. V and J are TRBV6-1 and TRBJ1-5; a weak D match, TRBD1 (5 bases). With the read ending 3 residues before the CDR3 end, the germline J gene is used to fill in that end. Germline assignment: CDR1 MNHNS and CDR2 SASEGT. This CDR3 has 15 amino acids. The V end lost 1 base, the J end lost 5 bases, and 12 bases lay between the germline ends.

Partial CDR3 DNA: TGTGCCAGTACCCCTGACAGATCTAACACTGAA. This translates into CASTPDRSNTE. Given in full, the CDR3 is CASTPDRSNTEAFF. The chain uses TRBV19 and TRBJ1-1, with a possible D match to TRBD1 (5 bases). The CDR3 end lies 3 residues beyond the end of the read and is filled in from the germline J gene. The V and J ends lost 7 bases and 2 bases respectively, with 14 bases between them. CDR3 length: 14 residues. Looked up from germline, CDR1 is LNHDA and CDR2 is SQIVND (reference sequence).

Turning to this clone: The read comes to an end 3 residues before the CDR3 does, leaving the germline J gene to fill in the end. The rearrangement links TRBV20-1 to TRBJ2-7; D is uncertain. CDR1 DFQATT and CDR2 SNEGSKA come from the germline V gene (reference sequence). There are 13 residues in the CDR3. V gave up 0 bases and J gave up 2 bases, with 8 bases separating them. The CDR3 DNA, read in part, is TGCAGTGCTAGAGATGTGCAGACCTACGAG. Translated, it gives CSARDVQTYE. The whole CDR3 reads CSARDVQTYEQYF.

In regard to this clone: The CDR3 is cut off 3 residues early in the read; its end comes from the germline J gene. The chain is built from TRBV19 and TRBJ2-3; tentatively, D is TRBD2 (5 bases). This CDR3 contains 13 residues. The germline V gene encodes CDR1 LNHDA and CDR2 SQIVND (reference sequence). The V end was cut by 5 bases, the J end by 6 bases, with 12 bases between. The chain's CDR3 is CASSRLAVDTQYF. The sequenced part of the CDR3 DNA is TGTGCCAGTAGTCGTCTAGCAGTCGATACG.

On this clone: The read terminates 3 residues ahead of where the CDR3 ends, so the germline J gene completes it. The chain uses TRBV5-5 and TRBJ2-7; 9 positions agree with TRBD1. V lost 4 bases and J lost 4; bases outside the gene matches: 3. Germline assignment: CDR1 SGHKS and CDR2 YYEKEE (reference sequence). The CDR3 totals 13 residues. The sequenced CDR3 bases are TGTGCCAGCAGCCTGACAGGGGGATACGAG. It encodes CASSLTGGYE. The CDR3 as a whole reads CASSLTGGYEQYF. The variable domain in full, with the rest retrieved from reference TRBV5-5 and TRBJ2-7, is DAGVTQSPTHLIKTRGQQVTLRCSPISGHKSVSWYQQVLGQGPQFIFQYYEKEERGRGNFPDRFSARQFPNYSSELNVNALLLGDSALYLCASSLTGGYEQYFGPGTRLTVT.

As to this clone: The CDR3 extends 3 residues past the end of the read, so its final part is completed from the germline J gene. The V gene is TRBV20-1, the J gene TRBJ1-2; maybe TRBD1 (6 bases). The CDR3 runs to 14 residues. Trimming left V 4 bases short and J 4 bases short, with 16 bases between. Germline V lookup: CDR1 DFQATT, CDR2 SNEGSKA (reference sequence). The covered CDR3 bases are TGCAGTGCTACCCAAAACGACAGGCCCTATGGC. This gives the protein CSATQNDRPYG. The CDR3 in full is CSATQNDRPYGYTF.

Turning to this clone: The DNA ends 3 residues before the CDR3 does, and the rest of the CDR3 is filled in from the germline J gene. The chain joins TRBV19 to TRBJ2-5; 9 bases align to TRBD1. Germline CDR1 reads LNHDA; CDR2 reads SQIVND (reference sequence). V was clipped by 2 bases and J by 6 bases; unmatched bases: 7. The length of the CDR3 is 15 residues. The CDR3 bases that were read are TGTGCCAGTAGTATATTGCGGGACAGGGCGAAGACC. Residues: CASSILRDRAKT. In full, the CDR3 reads CASSILRDRAKTQYF.

This CDR3 is CSAPAVIQETQYF. The part of the CDR3 DNA that was read is TGCAGTGCCCCGGCGGTTATCCAGGAGACC. V gene TRBV20-1 combines with J gene TRBJ2-5; no reliable D call. The observed sequence ends 3 residues before the CDR3 terminus, with the missing tail filled in from the germline J gene. Germline-derived CDR1 and CDR2 are DFQATT and SNEGSKA (reference sequence). V was shortened by 6 bases and J by 5 bases, with 16 bases between the two germline ends. The CDR3 totals 13 residues.

Of note for this clone: Read coverage stops 3 residues before the CDR3 terminus; the germline J gene supplies the remainder. The gene calls are TRBV5-1 and TRBJ2-3; 7 bases map to TRBD2. In germline, CDR1 is SGHRS, CDR2 YFSETQ. With V trimmed by 0 bases and J by 0 bases, 4 bases remained unmatched. This CDR3 contains 16 residues. The CDR3 loop reads CASSLALAASTDTQYF. Incomplete CDR3 DNA: TGCGCCAGCAGCTTGGCCCTAGCGGCTAGCACAGATACG.

Details on this clone: The read ends 3 residues shy of where the CDR3 ends; the end is completed using the germline J gene. This sequence joins TRBV5-1 and TRBJ2-2, with 9 bases lining up with TRBD1. The CDR3 spans 14 residues. The germline CDR1 and CDR2 sequences are SGHRS and YFSETQ. V was clipped by 6 bases and J by 7 bases; unmatched bases: 7. The covered CDR3 bases are TGCGCCAGCAACAACAGGGGGCCGAACGGGGAG. Its protein is CASNNRGPNGE. The whole CDR3 is CASNNRGPNGELFF.

A remark on this clone: Read data end 3 residues before the CDR3 end; the end is taken from the germline J gene. The chain employs TRBV19 and TRBJ1-5, with 8 bases aligning to TRBD1. The length of the CDR3 is 15 residues. J lost 2 bases, V lost 6 bases, and 6 bases had no gene match. The V gene's germline CDR1 is LNHDA and CDR2 SQIVND (reference sequence). The covered CDR3 bases are TGTGCCAGTAGCCTGGACAGGGTCGGCAATCAGCCC. Translation: CASSLDRVGNQP. The full CDR3 reads CASSLDRVGNQPQHF.

The CDR3 spells CARSSGLQETQYF. CDR3 DNA (partial): TGTGCCAGAAGCTCCGGACTACAAGAGACC. The V gene is TRBV5-3, the J gene TRBJ2-5, with D possibly TRBD2 on 6 matching bases. The read falls 3 residues short of the CDR3 end, and the missing part is taken from the germline J gene. TRBV5-3 belongs to the ORF category, with a function that is uncertain. The CDR3 runs 13 residues. Trimming shortened V by 3 bases and J by 2 bases, and 8 bases separated the two germline ends.

With respect to this clone: The missing CDR3 end, 3 residues past where the read stops, is filled in from the germline J gene. The chain recombines TRBV10-3 with TRBJ2-2; D is perhaps TRBD2 (5 bases). Trimming stripped 8 bases from V and 2 bases from J, with 15 bases between. CDR1 is ENHRY, CDR2 SYGVKD, per germline. The CDR3 is 15 residues long. The CDR3 DNA, read in part, is TGTGCCATCCGCGCGGCGGACTTAAACACCGGGGAG. Translated: CAIRAADLNTGE. Given in full, the CDR3 is CAIRAADLNTGELFF.

On this clone itself: Read sequence stops 3 residues before the CDR3 end, and the germline J gene provides the missing end. V and J are TRBV6-4 and TRBJ2-1, with 12 bases matching TRBD2. This CDR3 contains 14 residues. Losses at the gene ends were 7 bases for V and 8 bases for J; bases not matched to a gene: 6. Per germline, CDR1 MRHNA and CDR2 SNTAGT. CDR3 DNA, as far as it was read: TGTGCCAGCAAAATGTCTAGCGGGAGGGATGAG. This translates into CASKMSSGRDE. The CDR3, in full, reads CASKMSSGRDEQFF.